The rows below give T cell receptor beta chains drawn from one sample of a study of T cell repertoires in aging, cancer and after chemotherapy. Each CDR3 protein is one row after TCRdb ran MiXCR on the multiplex PCR reads. This sample has 3,500 to 5,000 distinct CDR3 sequences; 20% to 30% occur once, and the top ten carry roughly half. The sequenced sample was blood. The receptors stem from a human donor with a blood cancer. Both conserved end residues are part of each CDR3. Each record gives: V gene, J gene, clone size, D gene, CDR3 protein, CDR3 DNA. A D gene is named only where the DNA matches it firmly. A row's size may be missing; if present it is once, few, many or a size class.

v_gene: TRBV18; j_gene: TRBJ1-1; abundance: NA; d_gene: NA; CDR3aa: CASSHTRRRNTEAFF; CDR3nt: TGTGCCAGCTCGCATACCAGGAGGAGGAACACTGAAGCTTTCTTT
v_gene: TRBV12-3/TRBV12-4; j_gene: TRBJ2-7; abundance: NA; d_gene: NA; CDR3aa: CASRGSELSYEQYF; CDR3nt: TGTGCCAGCAGGGGAAGCGAGCTCTCCTACGAGCAGTACTTC
v_gene: TRBV5-4; j_gene: TRBJ2-5; abundance: NA; d_gene: NA; CDR3aa: CAFGQGGETQYF; CDR3nt: TGTGCTTTCGGGCAGGGTGGAGAGACCCAGTACTTC
v_gene: TRBV10-3; j_gene: TRBJ2-3; abundance: medium-sized; d_gene: TRBD1; CDR3aa: CAIRTGDTQYF; CDR3nt: TGTGCCATCAGGACAGGGGATACGCAGTATTTT
v_gene: TRBV6-5; j_gene: TRBJ2-7; abundance: medium-sized; d_gene: TRBD1; CDR3aa: CASSSGTGVYEQYF; CDR3nt: TGTGCCAGCAGTTCAGGGACAGGGGTTTACGAGCAGTACTTC
v_gene: TRBV11-3; j_gene: TRBJ2-3; abundance: NA; d_gene: TRBD2; CDR3aa: CASSSLAGVPYF; CDR3nt: TGTGCCAGCAGCTCCTTAGCGGGAGTTCCGTATTTT
v_gene: TRBV5-6; j_gene: TRBJ1-1; abundance: NA; d_gene: NA; CDR3aa: CASSSGALTEAFF; CDR3nt: TGCGCCAGCAGCTCGGGGGCGCTCACTGAAGCTTTCTTT
v_gene: TRBV15; j_gene: TRBJ2-5; abundance: NA; d_gene: NA; CDR3aa: CATSRDRSFQETQYF; CDR3nt: TGTGCCACCAGCAGAGATCGTAGCTTCCAAGAGACCCAGTACTTC
v_gene: TRBV12-3/TRBV12-4; j_gene: TRBJ2-3; abundance: NA; d_gene: TRBD1; CDR3aa: CASSPGTGGDDTQYF; CDR3nt: TGTGCCAGCAGCCCCGGGACAGGGGGCGACGATACGCAGTATTTT
v_gene: TRBV10-3; j_gene: TRBJ1-3; abundance: NA; d_gene: TRBD1; CDR3aa: CAISAGQSGNTIYF; CDR3nt: TGTGCCATCAGCGCGGGACAGTCCGGAAACACCATATATTTT